Listed here are 24 T cell receptor beta chains from one sample, sequenced in a study of shared clonotypes between healthy human individuals (dated by TCRdb to between 2020 and 2021). Libraries were constructed by the immunoSEQ multiplex PCR assay. The clones in this table, taken by TCRdb from immuneACCESS, are in-frame only. Not every clone is retained; where verified, under half of the shortfall comes from an unresolved V gene, and the cause of the rest is unknown. The sample table shows around 940,000 clones, and over 75% are seen once. 1.5% of the sample lies in the top ten. Sequenced sample: memory CD4+ T cells sorted from blood. Interpreted using the paper, the cell subset or site label stands for: CD45RA-negative fraction. The receptors were gathered from a man between 18 and 35 years old in good health.

In this sample, this clone turned up a few times. The chain has TRBV6-4 and TRBJ2-7, with a tentative D call TRBD2 (6 bases). The CDR3 has 14 amino acids. Trimming removed 6 bases from V and 7 bases from J, with 19 bases in between. From germline, CDR1 is MRHNA and CDR2 SNTAGT. Written as DNA, the CDR3 is TGTGCCAGCAGATCAAATTCGGGGGTCGGGGAGCAGTACTTC. This gives the protein CASRSNSGVGEQYF.

The gene calls are TRBV7-9 and TRBJ2-3; TRBD1 agrees at 9 bases. The junction had 3 bases not matched to a gene; V was cut back by 6 bases and J by 2 bases. The germline V gene has CDR1 SEHNR and CDR2 FQNEAQ (reference sequence). This CDR3 contains 14 residues. This chain's CDR3 is CASSHRGLTDTQYF. As DNA, the CDR3 is TGTGCCAGCAGTCACAGGGGGCTCACAGATACGCAGTATTTT.

The CDR3 DNA follows: TGTGCCAGCACCGAAGGCCCATCCTTCTATGGCTACACCTTC. It codes for CASTEGPSFYGYTF. The chain joins TRBV2 to TRBJ1-2; D is unresolved. V was cut by 7 bases and J by 4 bases, with 16 bases left in between. Germline V gene data show CDR1 as SNHLY and CDR2 as FYNNEI. The CDR3 extends over 14 amino acids. Full variable domain (missing parts from reference TRBV2 and TRBJ1-2): EPEVTQTPSHQVTQMGQEVILRCVPISNHLYFYWYRQILGQKVEFLVSFYNNEISEKSEIFDDQFSVERPDGSNFTLKIRSTKLEDSAMYFCASTEGPSFYGYTFGSGTRLTVV.

This chain uses TRBV6-1 with TRBJ1-1; D gene uncertain. Trimming removed 2 bases from V and 8 bases from J, with 15 bases in between. CDR1 and CDR2 (germline): MNHNS, SASEGT. The CDR3 is 14 residues long. Here the CDR3 reads CASSERTPHPEAFF. DNA of the CDR3: TGTGCCAGCAGTGAACGGACGCCCCACCCCGAAGCTTTCTTT.

The chain has TRBV19 and TRBJ2-5, with no clear D. Deletions cut 1 base from V and 4 bases from J, with 16 bases between. The germline V gene encodes CDR1 LNHDA and CDR2 SQIVND (reference sequence). The CDR3 is 16 amino acids. CDR3 protein: CASSIGTARMGETQYF. The CDR3 region has the DNA TGTGCCAGTAGTATAGGTACAGCCCGGATGGGAGAGACCCAGTACTTC. The full variable domain, in which reference TRBV19 and TRBJ2-5 provide the parts outside the CDR3, is DGGITQSPKYLFRKEGQNVTLSCEQNLNHDAMYWYRQDPGQGLRLIYYSQIVNDFQKGDIAEGYSVSREKKESFPLTVTSAQKNPTAFYLCASSIGTARMGETQYFGPGTRLLVL.

In regard to this clone: Given a much more abundant clone one base away, this may be a read error. The rearrangement links TRBV7-3 to TRBJ2-3, with TRBD1 matching over 8 bases. This CDR3 is 14 amino acids long. V gave up 5 bases and J gave up 2 bases; unmatched junction bases: 3. Per germline, CDR1 SGHTA and CDR2 FQGTGA. DNA of the CDR3: TGTGCCAGCAGCAGGACAGGGTTCACAGATACGCAGTATTTT. As protein: CASSRTGFTDTQYF.

As for this clone: Different DNA sequences within this sample yield the same CDR3. The V gene is TRBV5-1, the J gene TRBJ2-2; a weak D match, TRBD1 (5 bases). From germline, CDR1 is SGHRS and CDR2 YFSETQ. The V end was cut by 1 base, the J end by 4 bases, with 8 bases between. The CDR3 loop spans 14 amino acids. The CDR3 DNA is TGCGCCAGCAGCTTGTCAGGGTCCACCGGGGAGCTGTTTTTT. Its protein product is CASSLSGSTGELFF.

The CDR3 DNA is TGTGCCATCAGTGACCCAGGGAGTGAGCAGTACTTC. Its protein is CAISDPGSEQYF. This sequence joins TRBV10-3 and TRBJ2-7; possibly TRBD1 or TRBD2 for D (5 bases each). The V gene lost 3 bases and the J gene lost 7 bases, with 10 bases spanning the gap. Germline CDR1 reads ENHRY; CDR2 reads SYGVKD. The CDR3 runs to 12 residues.

V is TRBV6-6 and J is TRBJ2-7; TRBD2 aligns across 7 bases. Per the germline V gene, CDR1 is MNHNY and CDR2 is SVGAGI (reference sequence). This CDR3 has 12 amino acids. The J segment lost 4 bases and the V segment lost 6 bases, leaving 3 bases of the junction unmatched. The CDR3 is CASRPAGYEQYF. CDR3 sequence (DNA): TGTGCCAGCAGACCAGCGGGGTACGAGCAGTACTTC.

The chain combines TRBV18 with TRBJ2-7; 7 nucleotides agree with TRBD1. The CDR3 is 15 residues long. J lost 0 bases, V lost 4 bases, and 6 bases had no gene match. Looked up from germline, CDR1 is KGHSH and CDR2 is LQKENI. The CDR3 protein is CASSRQTGSSYEQYF. CDR3 nucleotides: TGTGCCAGCTCACGGCAGACAGGGAGCTCCTACGAGCAGTACTTC.

This chain connects TRBV5-6 to TRBJ1-2; D unresolved. V shed 4 bases and J shed 6 bases, with 16 bases lying between them. Germline assignment: CDR1 SGHDT and CDR2 YYEEEE. The CDR3 is made up of 14 amino acids. The CDR3 spells CASSRGRIRDGYTF. The CDR3 bases are TGTGCCAGCAGCCGTGGACGGATCCGGGATGGCTACACCTTC. The full variable domain, with the rest looked up from reference TRBV5-6 and TRBJ1-2, is DAGVTQSPTHLIKTRGQQVTLRCSPKSGHDTVSWYQQALGQGPQFIFQYYEEEERQRGNFPDRFSGHQFPNYSSELNVNALLLGDSALYLCASSRGRIRDGYTFGSGTRLTVV.

The gene calls are TRBV5-5 and TRBJ2-7, with 8 bases aligning to TRBD1. V was clipped by 0 bases and J by 3 bases; unmatched bases: 8. CDR3 length: 16 residues. Per germline, CDR1 SGHKS and CDR2 YYEKEE (reference sequence). The CDR3: CASSLALGQGIYEQYF. CDR3 bases: TGTGCCAGCAGCTTGGCCTTAGGACAGGGCATCTACGAGCAGTACTTC.

V and J are TRBV6-6 and TRBJ2-7; possibly TRBD2 for D (6 bases). Germline V lookup: CDR1 MNHNY, CDR2 SVGAGI (reference sequence). The CDR3 spans 15 residues. V was clipped by 5 bases and J by 0 bases, with 14 bases between them. The CDR3 is CASSLRERPSYEQYF. Written as DNA, the CDR3 is TGTGCCAGCAGTCTCCGGGAGCGGCCCTCCTACGAGCAGTACTTC.

This rearrangement joins TRBV14 to TRBJ2-1; D might be TRBD1 (5 bases). Trimming took 8 bases from V and 0 from J, leaving 11 bases between them. Germline V CDR1 and CDR2: SGHDN, FVKESK. CDR3 length equals 14 residues. The CDR3 loop is CASARGSSYNEQFF. The CDR3 DNA follows: TGTGCCAGCGCTAGGGGTAGCTCCTACAATGAGCAGTTCTTC.

This sequence joins TRBV5-8 and TRBJ2-7; 9 nucleotides agree with TRBD2. CDR1 and CDR2 from the germline V gene are SGHTS and YDEGEE. V was clipped by 1 base and J by 1 base; unmatched bases: 12. The CDR3 loop spans 18 amino acids. The CDR3 region has the DNA TGTGCCAGCAGCTTGTTGGGGCGGGAGGGCCGTCTTTCCTACGAGCAGTACTTC. Translation: CASSLLGREGRLSYEQYF.

The V and J genes are TRBV28 and TRBJ2-7; a weak D match, TRBD1 (7 bases). This CDR3 has 14 residues. Trimming took off 5 bases at V and 8 bases at J, with 19 bases between the two ends. The germline V gene has CDR1 MDHEN and CDR2 SYDVKM. DNA for the CDR3: TGTGCCAGCAGTCCCCCGGGAGAGAGGGGGCAGCAGTACTTC. Translated, it gives CASSPPGERGQQYF.

The V and J genes are TRBV4-1 and TRBJ1-5, with D unresolved. This CDR3 contains 9 residues. Germline CDR1 MGHRA, CDR2 YSYEKL. The CDR3 sequence is CAVIGPQHF. The CDR3 region has the DNA TGCGCGGTCATAGGACCCCAGCATTTT.

This clone came up a few times. V and J are TRBV6-1 and TRBJ1-6; 9 nucleotides match TRBD1. CDR3 size: 12 residues. The V gene end was trimmed by 2 bases and the J gene end by 15 bases; junction bases not matched to a gene: 2. In germline, CDR1 is MNHNS, CDR2 SASEGT. Here the CDR3 DNA reads TGTGCCAGCAGTGAACGGACAGGGGTCCTCCACTTT. It yields the protein CASSERTGVLHF.

The CDR3: CASSLDVLREGGGNEQFF. Here the CDR3 DNA reads TGTGCCAGCAGCTTAGATGTTTTGCGGGAGGGCGGGGGCAATGAGCAGTTCTTC. The chain employs TRBV11-2 and TRBJ2-1, with 9 bases that match TRBD2. The germline gives CDR1 SGHAT, CDR2 FQNNGV. The CDR3 is 18 residues long. J lost 6 bases, V lost 0 bases, and 12 bases had no gene match.

V is TRBV28 and J is TRBJ2-3; D not resolved. The V gene lost 7 bases and the J gene lost 0 bases, with 5 bases spanning the gap. The CDR3 covers 12 residues. Germline CDR1 and CDR2: MDHEN and SYDVKM. In DNA form, the CDR3 reads TGTGCCAGCAACCCTAGCACAGATACGCAGTATTTT. It yields the protein CASNPSTDTQYF. Full variable domain (outside the CDR3, taken from reference TRBV28 and TRBJ2-3): DVKVTQSSRYLVKRTGEKVFLECVQDMDHENMFWYRQDPGLGLRLIYFSYDVKMKEKGDIPEGYSVSREKKERFSLILESASTNQTSMYLCASNPSTDTQYFGPGTRLTVL.

V and J are TRBV6-1 and TRBJ2-7; D unresolved. Germline CDR1 MNHNS, CDR2 SASEGT. This CDR3 region has 14 residues. Trimming pared 1 base from V and 2 bases from J, leaving 9 bases between. DNA of the CDR3: TGTGCCAGCAGTGAAGTAGGATCCACCTACGAGCAGTACTTC. Translating it yields CASSEVGSTYEQYF.

This chain connects TRBV4-1 to TRBJ2-5, with D perhaps matching TRBD2 (7 bases). The CDR3 runs 16 residues. The germline V gene encodes CDR1 MGHRA and CDR2 YSYEKL. Trimming removed 4 bases at V and 5 bases at J, with 20 bases between. The CDR3 DNA reads as TGCGCCAGCAGCCGCTCCGGGGGAGGGGGTTGGGAGACCCAGTACTTC. Translating gives CASSRSGGGGWETQYF.

This clone was recorded a few times. The V and J genes are TRBV9 and TRBJ2-3; 11 positions agree with TRBD1. CDR1 SGDLS and CDR2 YYNGEE come from the germline V gene. Germline trimming cut 4 bases from V and 5 bases from J; bases unmatched to any gene: 9. CDR3 length: 16 amino acids. In DNA form, the CDR3 reads TGTGCCAGCAGCATTGGACAGGGGGCTGGCGGAGATACGCAGTATTTT. Protein: CASSIGQGAGGDTQYF.

The chain combines TRBV29-1 with TRBJ1-2; 7 positions match TRBD1. Germline CDR1 SQVTM, CDR2 ANQGSEA. Unmatched junction bases numbered 7, after V lost 2 bases and J lost 10 bases. This CDR3 is 12 amino acids long. The CDR3 sequence is CSVERTGTAYTF. Here the CDR3 DNA reads TGCAGCGTTGAAAGGACCGGGACAGCCTACACCTTC.